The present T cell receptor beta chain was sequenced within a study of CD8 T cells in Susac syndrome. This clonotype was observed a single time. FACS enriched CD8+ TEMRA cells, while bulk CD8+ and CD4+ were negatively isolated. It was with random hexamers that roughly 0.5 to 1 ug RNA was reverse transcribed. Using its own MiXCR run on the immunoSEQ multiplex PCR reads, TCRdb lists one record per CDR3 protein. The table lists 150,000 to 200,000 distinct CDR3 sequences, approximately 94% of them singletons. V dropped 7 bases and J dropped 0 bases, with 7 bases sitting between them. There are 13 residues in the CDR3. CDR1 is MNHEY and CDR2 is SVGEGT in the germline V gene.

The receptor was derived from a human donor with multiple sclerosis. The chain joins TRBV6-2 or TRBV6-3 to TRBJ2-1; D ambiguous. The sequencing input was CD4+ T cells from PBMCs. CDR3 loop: CASTKDSYNEQFF. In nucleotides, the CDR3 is TGTGCCAGCACCAAAGACTCCTACAATGAGCAGTTCTTC.